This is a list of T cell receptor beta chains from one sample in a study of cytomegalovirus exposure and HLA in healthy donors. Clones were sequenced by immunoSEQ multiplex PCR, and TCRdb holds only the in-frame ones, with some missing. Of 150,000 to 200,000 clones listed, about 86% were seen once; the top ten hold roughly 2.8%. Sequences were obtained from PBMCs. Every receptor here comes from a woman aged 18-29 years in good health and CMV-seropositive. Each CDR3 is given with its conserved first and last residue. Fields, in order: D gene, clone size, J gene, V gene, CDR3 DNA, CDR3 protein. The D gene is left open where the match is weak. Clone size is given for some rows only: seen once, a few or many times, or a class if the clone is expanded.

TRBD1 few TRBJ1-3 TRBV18 TGTGCCAGCTCACCGGGGACAGCTGGAAACACCATATATTTT CASSPGTAGNTIYF
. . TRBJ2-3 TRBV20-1 TGCAGTGCTACGCCGGCAGGGGCGCAGTATTTT CSATPAGAQYF
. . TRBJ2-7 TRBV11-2 TGTGCCAGCAGCTTACGGGTGTCGTATCTTCGTCCCTACGAGCAGTACTTC CASSLRVSYLRPYEQYF
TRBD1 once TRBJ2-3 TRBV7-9 TGTGCCAGCAGCCCAGGCCCGGACAGGGGGCCGGAAGATACGCAGTATTTT CASSPGPDRGPEDTQYF
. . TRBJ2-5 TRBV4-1 TGCGCCAGCAGCATTACAGGGACCCAAGAGACCCAGTACTTC CASSITGTQETQYF
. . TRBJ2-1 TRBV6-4 TGTGCCAGCAGTGTAGGGGTGGGGGCGGATGAGCAGTTCTTC CASSVGVGADEQFF
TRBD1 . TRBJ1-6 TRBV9 TGTGCCAGCAGCGCCATAAACGAACAGGGGGGCTCCTATAATTCACCCCTCCACTTT CASSAINEQGGSYNSPLHF
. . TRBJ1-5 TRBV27 TGTGCCAGCAGTTGGGGGCCATATAGCAATCAGCCCCAGCATTTT CASSWGPYSNQPQHF
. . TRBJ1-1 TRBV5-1 TGCGCCAGCAGCTTGGCCAATTGGGAGGCTGAAGCTTTCTTT CASSLANWEAEAFF
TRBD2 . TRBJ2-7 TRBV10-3 TGTGCCATCAGCCTAGCGGGGAGCTCCTACGAGCAGTACTTC CAISLAGSSYEQYF
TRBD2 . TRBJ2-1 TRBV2 TGTGCCAGCAAAAGGGGTCTAGCGGGGAAGTATGAGCAGTTCTTC CASKRGLAGKYEQFF
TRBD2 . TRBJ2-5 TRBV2 TGTGCCAGCAGCGAACATGCGAGCGGGGGGGCCTCGGAGACCCAGTACTTC CASSEHASGGASETQYF
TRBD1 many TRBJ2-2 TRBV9 TGTGCCAGCAGCAGCCCCGGGACAGGGGCTGCGAACACCGGGGAGCTGTTTTTT CASSSPGTGAANTGELFF
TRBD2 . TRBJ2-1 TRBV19 TGTGCCAGTAGTAAAAGCGGGGAAACCTACAATGAGCAGTTCTTC CASSKSGETYNEQFF
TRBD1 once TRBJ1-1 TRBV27 TGTGCCAGCAGTCAGGGACAGGGGGTTGAAGCTTTCTTT CASSQGQGVEAFF
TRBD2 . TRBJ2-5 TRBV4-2 TGTGCCAGCAGCCAAGTGGGATCTAGCGGGTTGCAAGAGACCCAGTACTTC CASSQVGSSGLQETQYF
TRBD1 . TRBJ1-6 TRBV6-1 TGTGCCAGCAGAACCGGACAGGCTGGCAATTCACCCCTCCACTTT CASRTGQAGNSPLHF
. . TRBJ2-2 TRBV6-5 TGTGCCAGCAGTACCAAGGGGGGGATCAGCGGGGAGCTGTTTTTT CASSTKGGISGELFF
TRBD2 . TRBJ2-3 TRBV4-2 TGTGCCAGCGGGGGACTAGCGGGGTCGACGGATACGCAGTATTTT CASGGLAGSTDTQYF
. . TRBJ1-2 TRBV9 TGTGCCAGCAGCGTAGGACAGTCCCATGGCTACACCTTC CASSVGQSHGYTF
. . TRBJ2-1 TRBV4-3 TGCGCCAGCAGCCAAGATCTGCGCGCCTACAATGAGCAGTTCTTC CASSQDLRAYNEQFF
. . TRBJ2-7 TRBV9 TGTGCCAGCAGCGGGAGGGAGGAGGAGCAGTACTTC CASSGREEEQYF
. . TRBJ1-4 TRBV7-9 TGTGCCAGCAGCTTAGCACTAGTAGGGGAAAAACTGTTTTTT CASSLALVGEKLFF
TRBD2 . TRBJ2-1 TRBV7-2 TGTGCCAGCAGCTTCAGCGGGGGGGAGGTCAATGAGCAGTTCTTC CASSFSGGEVNEQFF
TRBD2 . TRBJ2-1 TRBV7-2 TGTGCCAGCAGCTTCCGTATCGCTGCGGGGGGGCGAAATGAGCAGTTCTTC CASSFRIAAGGRNEQFF
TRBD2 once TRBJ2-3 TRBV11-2 TGTGCCAGCAGCTATGGGGGACTAGCTTTAGATACGCAGTATTTT CASSYGGLALDTQYF
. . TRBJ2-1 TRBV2 TGTGCCAGCAGTAGCGACAGGAACAATGAGCAGTTCTTC CASSSDRNNEQFF
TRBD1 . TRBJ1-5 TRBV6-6 TGTGCCAGCAGTCACGGCGGGACAGATAGCAATCGGCCCCAGCATTTT CASSHGGTDSNRPQHF
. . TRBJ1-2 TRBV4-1 TGCGCCAGCAGCCAAAGCGTCTCGGGGAACTATGGCTACACCTTC CASSQSVSGNYGYTF
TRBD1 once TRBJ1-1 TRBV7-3 TGTGCCAGCAGCCCCGACAGGGTGAGCCCATACACTGAAGCTTTCTTT CASSPDRVSPYTEAFF
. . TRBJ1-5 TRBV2 TGTGCCAGCAGCCTGACTGGCGGTTATAGCAATCAGCCCCAGCATTTT CASSLTGGYSNQPQHF
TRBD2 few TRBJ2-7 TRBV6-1 TGTGCCAGCAGAGCTCTAGCGGGGGCCTACGAGCAGTACTTC CASRALAGAYEQYF
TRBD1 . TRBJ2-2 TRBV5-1 TGCGCCAGCAGCTGGGACAGGGCCGGGGAGCTGTTTTTT CASSWDRAGELFF
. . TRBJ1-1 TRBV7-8 TGTGCCAGCACAGAGAGGATTAATTCTGAAGCTTTCTTT CASTERINSEAFF
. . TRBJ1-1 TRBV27 TGTGCCAGCAGAAAGACAGGGAACACTGAAGCTTTCTTT CASRKTGNTEAFF
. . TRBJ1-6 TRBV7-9 TGTGCCAGCAGCTTAAGCTCCGCGAATTCACCCCTCCACTTT CASSLSSANSPLHF
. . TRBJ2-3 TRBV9 TGTGCCAGCAGCGGAGGGTCCGCCTTGAGTGGGAATACGCAGTATTTT CASSGGSALSGNTQYF
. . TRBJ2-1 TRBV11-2 TGTGCCAGCAGGAGCGATGAGCAGTTCTTC CASRSDEQFF
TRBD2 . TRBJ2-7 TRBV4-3 TGCGCCAGCAGCCGGACCTCCGGGACTAGCGGTTACGAGCAGTACTTC CASSRTSGTSGYEQYF
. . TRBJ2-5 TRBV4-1 TGCGCCAGCAGCCAAGTGGTGGGGGGTCCCCAAGAGACCCAGTACTTC CASSQVVGGPQETQYF
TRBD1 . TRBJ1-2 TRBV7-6 TGTGCCAGCAGCGCCGGGACAGCCTATGGCTACACCTTC CASSAGTAYGYTF
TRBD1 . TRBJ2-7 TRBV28 TGTGCCAGCAGCCGACAGGGGGTAACCCCAGAAACGCAGTACTTC CASSRQGVTPETQYF
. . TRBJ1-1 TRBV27 TGTGCCAGCAGACTCACCTGGGGGGGGTTGGTGACTGAAGCTTTCTTT CASRLTWGGLVTEAFF
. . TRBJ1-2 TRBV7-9 TGTGCCAGCAGCTTAGGCGGGGTTAACTATGGCTACACCTTC CASSLGGVNYGYTF
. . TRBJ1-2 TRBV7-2 TGTGCCAGCAGTGGAGTAACAAACTATGGCTACACCTTC CASSGVTNYGYTF
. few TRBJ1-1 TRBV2 TGTGCCAGCAGGTTGGGGGGTGAGACTGAAGCTTTCTTT CASRLGGETEAFF
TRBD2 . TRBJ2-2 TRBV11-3 TGTGCCAGCAGCTTAACTAGCGGGGGTCCCGGGGAGCTGTTTTTT CASSLTSGGPGELFF
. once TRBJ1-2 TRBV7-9 TGTGCCAGCAGCTTAAAAACATCTGGCTACACCTTC CASSLKTSGYTF
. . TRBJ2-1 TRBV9 TGTGCCAGCAGCCCCAACCGAGCCGGGGGCAATGAGCAGTTCTTC CASSPNRAGGNEQFF
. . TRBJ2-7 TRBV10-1 TGCGCCACCTCTAGCTACTACGAGCAGTACTTC CATSSYYEQYF
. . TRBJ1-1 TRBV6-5 TGTGCCAGCAGTTACGGGGGGAGGGAAACTGAAGCTTTCTTT CASSYGGRETEAFF
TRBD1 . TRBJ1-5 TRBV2 TGTGCCAGCAGTGGCCAGGGGGGAAGTCGGACCCAGCATTTT CASSGQGGSRTQHF
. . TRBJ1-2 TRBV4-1 TGCGCCAGCAGCCAGCTGACTGTGAACTATGGCTACACCTTC CASSQLTVNYGYTF
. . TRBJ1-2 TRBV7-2 TGTGCCAGCAGCCCCAGACAGAAGGCCTATGGCTACACCTTC CASSPRQKAYGYTF
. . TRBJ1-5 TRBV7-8 TGTGCCAGCAGCCCGAGGTTGGCCAGCAATCAGCCCCAGCATTTT CASSPRLASNQPQHF
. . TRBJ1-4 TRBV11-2 TGTGCCAGCAGGCCCCTGCAGGGAAGGGATGAAAAACTGTTTTTT CASRPLQGRDEKLFF
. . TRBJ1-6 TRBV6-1 TGTGCCAGCAGACCTAACGGGGGGAATAATTCACCCCTCCACTTT CASRPNGGNNSPLHF